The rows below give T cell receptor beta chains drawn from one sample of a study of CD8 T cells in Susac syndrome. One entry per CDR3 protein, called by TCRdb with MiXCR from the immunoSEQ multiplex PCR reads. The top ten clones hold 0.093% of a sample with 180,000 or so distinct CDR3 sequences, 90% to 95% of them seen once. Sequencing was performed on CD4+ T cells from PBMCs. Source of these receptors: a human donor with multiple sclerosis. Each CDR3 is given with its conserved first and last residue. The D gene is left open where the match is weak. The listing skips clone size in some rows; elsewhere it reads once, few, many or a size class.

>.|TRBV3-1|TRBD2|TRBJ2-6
TGTGCCAGCAGTCAAACGGGGGGATGGGCCAACGTCCTGACTTTC
CASSQTGGWANVLTF
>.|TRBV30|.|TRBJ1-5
TGTGCCTGGAGCCCGATTGGTTATGTTCAGCCCCAGCATTTT
CAWSPIGYVQPQHF
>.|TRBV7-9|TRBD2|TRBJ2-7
TGTGCCAGCAGCTTATGGACTAGCCCCCACGAGCAGTACTTC
CASSLWTSPHEQYF
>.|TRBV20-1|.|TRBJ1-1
TGCAGTGCTACCGGGAACACTGAAGCTTTCTTT
CSATGNTEAFF
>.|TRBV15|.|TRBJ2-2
TGTGCCACCAGCAGGGACTTGGACACCGGGGAGCTGTTTTTT
CATSRDLDTGELFF
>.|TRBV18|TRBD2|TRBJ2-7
TGTGCCAGCTCACCTTTGGCTAGCGGGAACCGGGAGCAGTACTTC
CASSPLASGNREQYF
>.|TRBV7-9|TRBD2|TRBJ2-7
TGTGCCAGCACCGCGGGACTAGGGATTGCCTACGAGCAGTACTTC
CASTAGLGIAYEQYF
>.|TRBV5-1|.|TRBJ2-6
TGCGCCAGCAGCCTGGGGGACAACTCTGGGGCCAACGTCCTGACTTTC
CASSLGDNSGANVLTF
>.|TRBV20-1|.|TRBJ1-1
TGCAGTGCTTCCCATCTGGGGAACACTGAAGCTTTCTTT
CSASHLGNTEAFF
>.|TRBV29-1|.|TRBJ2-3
TGCAGCGTTTTCCCTGGGGACCACACTAGCACAGATACGCAGTATTTT
CSVFPGDHTSTDTQYF
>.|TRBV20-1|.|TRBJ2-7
TGCAGTGCTAGGCAACTCAGGGGCTCCGAGCAGTACTTC
CSARQLRGSEQYF
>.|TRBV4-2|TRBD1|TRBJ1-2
TGTGCCAGCAGCCACACGGACAGGGCCATAGAGCAAGGCTACACCTTC
CASSHTDRAIEQGYTF
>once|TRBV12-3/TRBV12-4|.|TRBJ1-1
TGTGCCAGCAGTAAGACAAGGAACACTGAAGCTTTCTTT
CASSKTRNTEAFF
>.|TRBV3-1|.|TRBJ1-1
TGTGCCAGCAGCCAAGGGTATTTAGGAGAAGCTTTCTTT
CASSQGYLGEAFF
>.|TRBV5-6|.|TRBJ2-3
TGTGCCAGCAGCGTCGGACTAACAGGCACAGATACGCAGTATTTT
CASSVGLTGTDTQYF
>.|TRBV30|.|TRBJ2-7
TGTGCCTGGAGTGTTCGGGCCGAGGGGGAGCAGTACTTC
CAWSVRAEGEQYF
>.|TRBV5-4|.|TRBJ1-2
TGTGCCAGCAGCTCAAGATTGACCGCGTACACCTTC
CASSSRLTAYTF
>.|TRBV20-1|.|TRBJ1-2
TGCAGTGCTGGGGTAGGGACCGGGGAAGGCTACACCTTC
CSAGVGTGEGYTF
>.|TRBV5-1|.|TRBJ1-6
TGCGCCAGCAGCTTGCGGTCGGGAGCGTCAGCATATTCACCCCTCCACTTT
CASSLRSGASAYSPLHF
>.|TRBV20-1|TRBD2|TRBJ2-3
TGCAGTGCCCTAGCGGGAGAGTCCGATACGCAGTATTTT
CSALAGESDTQYF
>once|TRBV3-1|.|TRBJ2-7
TGTGCCAGCAGTTCTAAGACTCCCTACGAGCAGTACTTC
CASSSKTPYEQYF
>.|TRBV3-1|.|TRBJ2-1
TGTGCCAGCAGCCAGAGAGCAGCGAGGAGTGAGCAGTTCTTC
CASSQRAARSEQFF
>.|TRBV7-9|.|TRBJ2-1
TGTGCCAGCAGCCTGCGGAAGGCGATGGGCAATGAGCAGTTCTTC
CASSLRKAMGNEQFF
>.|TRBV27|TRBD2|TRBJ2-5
TGTGCCAGCAGTTTTCTAGCGGGAGTAAGGGAGACCCAGTACTTC
CASSFLAGVRETQYF
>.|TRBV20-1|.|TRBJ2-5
TGCAGTGCTGGGGCAGTATCCCAGTACTTC
CSAGAVSQYF
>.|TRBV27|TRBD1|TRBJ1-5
TGTGCCAGTCATAGGACAGGGGCTCTTTATAGCAATCAGCCCCAGCATTTT
CASHRTGALYSNQPQHF
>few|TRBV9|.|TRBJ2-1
TGTGCCAGCAGCGAGGGGGGCTCCTACAATGAGCAGTTCTTC
CASSEGGSYNEQFF
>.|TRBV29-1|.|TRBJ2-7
TGCAGCGTTCGCCCCTCCGGTTCAGAGCAGTACTTC
CSVRPSGSEQYF